This T cell receptor (beta chain) was recovered during a study of T-cell reconstitution after alpha-beta-depleted transplantation in children. The authors prepared the TCRbeta library with unique molecular identifiers. TCRdb reprocessed the PCR reads with MiXCR, giving one entry per CDR3 protein. Among a few hundred thousand distinct CDR3 sequences listed, around 20% were seen once. V gave up 0 bases and J gave up 15 bases, with 15 bases separating them. CDR3 length: 12 amino acids. The germline V gene has CDR1 DFQATT and CDR2 SNEGSKA (reference sequence). The chain carries TRBV20-1 and TRBJ2-1; D is perhaps TRBD1 (7 bases). Sequencing used PBMCs from the stem cell graft donor, obtained from the stem cell graft. The TCR originated in a human donor who donated a stem cell graft to a child with acute lymphoblastic leukemia. DNA for the CDR3: TGCAGTGCTAGAGATGGAGGGGGCGATTGGTTCTTC. This encodes CSARDGGGDWFF.